This T cell receptor beta chain derives from a study of regulatory T cells in long-lasting Graves disease. Study-level points and caveats: When disease was persistent, TRBV28, TRBJ1-2 and TRBJ2-5 were the favored segments.

As to time point: persistent/refractory GD, antithyroid drugs over 5 years with positive TRAb. The TCR library was made from RNA that had been extracted from PBMCs in TRIzol. An endocrinology department in Xi'an, China, recruited the patients. About this clonotype itself: Its antigen remains unknown.

According to the study, TCR beta libraries were built with iRepertoire HTBI primers and CDR3-region Arm-PCR. MiXCR, applied by TCRdb to the multiplex PCR reads, yields one record per CDR3 protein. The sample lists some 450,000 distinct CDR3 sequences, 20% to 30% occurring once. Germline CDR1 and CDR2: DFQATT and SNEGSKA (reference sequence). Trimming removed 2 bases at V and 0 bases at J, with 11 bases between. The CDR3 runs to 14 residues. The TCR originated in a female donor with Graves disease. This material consisted of peripheral blood mononuclear cells (PBMCs), taken when the disease was refractory, from a patient treated with antithyroid drugs. This chain links TRBV20-1 with TRBJ2-7; unclear D gene. Written as DNA, the CDR3 is TGCAGTGCTAGAATCACAGTCAGCTCCTACGAGCAGTACTTC. Translating it yields CSARITVSSYEQYF.